This TCR beta chain was obtained from a study of persistence of HIV-infected CD4 T cells. On the study more broadly: Median time on suppressive ART was 8 years. General study findings and limits: Antigen-responding cells were enriched for degenerate expanded CDR3beta sequences.

Sequencing used immunoSEQ version 4 in survey mode. Sequencing used immunoSEQ multiplex PCR; TCRdb keeps in-frame clones, though not all of them. The sample consists of approximately 26,000 clones, around 73% of them appearing once. Cells were stimulated with CMV-infected fibroblast lysates at 8 to 10 ug/mL. CD40L-negative CD69-negative CD45RO-high memory CD4+ T cells were sorted as populations depleted of antigen-responding cells. Plasma HIV-1 RNA stayed below 50 copies/mL for at least 4 years. Donors had CD4+ T cell counts above 400 cells/uL and were CMV-seropositive. On this clone: No antigen is known for it.

Germline V gene data show CDR1 as SEHNR and CDR2 as FQNEAQ (reference sequence). Trimming cost V 5 bases and J 3 bases, with 13 bases left between them. The CDR3 has 14 residues. This clonotype was sampled from an adult woman with HIV who was CMV-seropositive. The sample here was CD4+ T cells sorted from PBMCs after approximately 20-hour stimulation, taken from a patient who received antiretroviral therapy. V is TRBV7-9 and J is TRBJ1-1; tentative D call: TRBD1 (6 bases). CDR3 residues: CASSARGRDTEAFF. The CDR3 bases are TGTGCCAGCAGCGCCAGGGGACGGGACACTGAAGCTTTCTTT.